This note documents a single TCR beta chain sequence. The data were taken from a study of OX40 agonist ivuxolimab in advanced cancers. Germline V lookup: CDR1 SEHNR, CDR2 FQNEAQ (reference sequence). This CDR3 comprises 14 residues. The germline V and J ends were trimmed by 5 bases and 6 bases, with 16 bases remaining between them. The protocol was immunoSEQ multiplex PCR, while the TCRdb copy is restricted to in-frame clones and leaves out a portion. The repertoire holds 80,000 or so clones, with about 83% as singletons. The clonotype comes from an adult with an advanced solid tumor such as melanoma, head and neck, liver or kidney cancer. This rearrangement joins TRBV7-9 to TRBJ1-1; a possible D gene is TRBD1 (5 bases). Sequenced here: CD4+ or CD8+ T cells sorted from blood, sampled in a trial of the OX40 agonist ivuxolimab. In DNA, the CDR3 is TGTGCCAGCAGCCTGGGTGGGGGATTCCCTGAAGCTTTCTTT. It yields the protein CASSLGGGFPEAFF.